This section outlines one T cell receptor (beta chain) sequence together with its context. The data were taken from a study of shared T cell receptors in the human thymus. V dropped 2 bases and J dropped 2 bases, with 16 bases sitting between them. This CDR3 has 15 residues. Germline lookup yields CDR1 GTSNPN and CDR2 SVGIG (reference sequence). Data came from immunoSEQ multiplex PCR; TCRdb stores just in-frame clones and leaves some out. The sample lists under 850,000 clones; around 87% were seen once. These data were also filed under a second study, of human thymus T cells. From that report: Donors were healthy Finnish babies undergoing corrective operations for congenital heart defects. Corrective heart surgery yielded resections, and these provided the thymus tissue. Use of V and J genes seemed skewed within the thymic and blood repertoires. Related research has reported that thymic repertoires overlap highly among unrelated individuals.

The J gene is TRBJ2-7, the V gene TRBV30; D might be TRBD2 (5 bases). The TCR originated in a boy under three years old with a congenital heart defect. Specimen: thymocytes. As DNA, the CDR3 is TGTGCCTGGAGTTCTGGACTGTGGTGGACCTACGAGCAGTACTTC. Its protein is CAWSSGLWWTYEQYF. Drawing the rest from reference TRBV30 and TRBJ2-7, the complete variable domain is SQTIHQWPATLVQPVGSPLSLECTVEGTSNPNLYWYRQAAGRGLQLLFYSVGIGQISSEVPQNLSASRPQDRQFILSSKKLLLSDSGFYLCAWSSGLWWTYEQYFGPGTRLTVT.